This T cell receptor (beta chain) is from a study of shared clonotypes between healthy human individuals. Findings and limits, study-wide: Sampling was confined to blood; repertoires within tissues likely differ.

About this clone itself: Its specificity is not known.

Germline values: CDR1 MDHEN, CDR2 SYDVKM. The CDR3 consists of 14 residues. V lost 5 bases, J lost 3 bases, and 11 bases lay in between. Genomic DNA of unsorted samples came from roughly 90 million PBMCs. Assay execution took place at the deep level. Method: immunoSEQ multiplex PCR; TCRdb's copy keeps in-frame clones and lacks some. This table holds hundreds of thousands of clones, roughly 72% found once. The TCR was taken from a woman in her thirties or forties in good health. Some clones in this sample may be carry-over from other donors' samples. The source material was PBMCs. The chain joins TRBV28 to TRBJ2-1; no firm D call. CDR3 region: CASSRIVSYNEQFF. The DNA of the CDR3 is TGTGCCAGCAGTCGCATAGTCAGCTACAATGAGCAGTTCTTC.